This TCR beta chain was identified in a study of blood T cell repertoires in COVID-19 (TCRdb year 2020). For the wider study: Samples covering the acute and convalescent phases of COVID-19 were provided by collaborators in the United States, Italy and Spain. Where available, HLA class I and class II types were obtained from metadata supplied by the sample provider rather than from assay-based typing. The prospective study material was composed of cDNA or gDNA derived from T cells, B-cell-depleted T cells, or PBMCs. The samples were drawn from two sources: the first 160 participants of the ongoing ImmuneRACE study, and over 1,000 subjects contributed by 6 global collaborators. Subjects who had been exposed to COVID-19, were actively infected with it, or had recovered from it provided the deeply sampled blood TCRbeta repertoires that made up the dataset. Sample metadata almost always included a de-identified subject ID, COVID-19 status, age in years and sex. A freely available public database, intended as a resource for researchers studying the immune response to SARS-CoV-2, is where the repertoires were released.

Enrolling through a virtual design, the prospective study's participants ranged in age from roughly 18 to 90 years and lived across 20 to 25 United States geographic areas. In the prospective study, participants were assigned to cohorts based on the clinical history participants reported in a screening survey and a study questionnaire. Recovered participants in ImmuneRACE Cohort 3 were defined as having two consecutive negative NP/OP PCR tests, clearance from a healthcare professional, or resolution of symptoms. In the prospective study, whole blood, serum and a nasopharyngeal or oropharyngeal swab were collected from each participant by mobile phlebotomists. Prospective study participants could optionally give additional blood draws and questionnaires over an approximately two-month period. Prospective study blood samples were shipped either frozen or at room temperature before DNA extraction.

CDR3 length: 16 amino acids, cysteine to phenylalanine. Here the CDR3 DNA is all that survives: 48 bases in frame from base 1. From V the trimming removes 4 bases and from J it removes 9 bases, while the gene matches leave 12 bases of the junction unaccounted for. CDR1 and CDR2 were assigned from the germline V gene (reference sequence) as LGHDT and YNNKEL. As to this clone: The specificity of this receptor is unknown. Base quality data are lacking; no much larger clone is found one base away.

TCRbeta CDR3 regions were amplified from genomic DNA by means of the immunoSEQ Assay, a bias-controlled multiplex PCR. The paper's processing steps were these. The number of nucleated cells in each sample was estimated by amplification of reference gene primers within the assay. Sequence reads were collapsed and filtered to measure the absolute abundance of every unique TCRbeta CDR3 rearrangement. Productive Simpson clonality was computed per sample as the square root of Simpson's diversity index over productive rearrangements. Imported from immuneACCESS, the table was reduced by TCRdb to in-frame sequences with V and J called. These copies leave out some clones; in studies compared against another copy, an unresolved V gene accounts for under half, and the cause of the remainder is not known. The V and J calls and clone size are taken from that table; D and trimming were inferred from the DNA. Counted in this sample were around 360,000 clones; roughly 87% of them appeared once. The ten biggest clones cover 3% of the sample.

Overall results and qualifications from the work: How much clinical and demographic metadata was included differed by source and by participant, and the metadata was provided uncurated.

This chain is built from TRBV3-1 (or the pseudogene TRBV3-2) and TRBJ1-6; 7 of the junction bases match TRBD1. The sample consisted of PBMCs or T cells enriched from blood (not recorded which). This TCR was sampled from a woman younger than 45 who had recovered from COVID-19. The nucleotides read TGTGCCAGCAGCCCAACAACAACAGGGGTTCGTTCACCCCTCCACTTT. Its coded protein is CASSPTTTGVRSPLHF.